Here is one T cell receptor (beta chain) with its context. The record originates from a study of blood T cell repertoires in COVID-19. Study-level background: There were acute and convalescent COVID-19 samples, and they came from the United States, Italy and Spain. T cells, B-cell-depleted T cells, or PBMCs supplied cDNA or gDNA.

Germline CDR1 is MNHNS and CDR2 is SASEGT. Deletions cut 1 base from V and 5 bases from J, with 14 bases between. This CDR3 region has 15 residues. Methods used by the authors: The authors estimated nucleated cell counts from reference gene primer amplification. Some clones are missing from TCRdb's copy, which holds only in-frame ones; the method was immunoSEQ multiplex PCR. V, J and clone size reflect that table, while D and trimming were determined from the DNA. This table has 40,000 to 45,000 clones, roughly 90% appearing once. The sequence was collected from a human donor in a cohort sampled during active COVID-19. The rearrangement uses TRBV6-1 and TRBJ2-5, with a possible D match to TRBD2 (5 bases). The sequencing sample was made of peripheral blood. CDR3 sequence (DNA): TGTGCCAGCAGTGAAGACTGGGGAGACTCGGAGACCCAGTACTTC. Protein product: CASSEDWGDSETQYF.